Detailed here is one T cell receptor (beta chain). Its antigen is still unknown. The data were obtained in a study of T-cell reconstitution after alpha-beta-depleted transplantation in children. Overall study findings and caveats: Where some patients showed high TCRbeta diversity at day 60, it came from recipient T cells and thymic progenitors that had survived. T-cell counts and diversity at one year following transplant were attributed mainly to newly produced T cells. By about two months after transplant, alpha-beta T cells reportedly arose from several hundred graft clones that had expanded.

Researchers prepared the TCRbeta library using unique molecular identifiers, the study reports. TCRdb called the PCR reads again in MiXCR, with one record for every CDR3 protein. The table lists about 510,000 distinct CDR3 sequences, about an eighth of them singletons, with around 15% in the top ten. This CDR3 comprises 17 residues. The junction had 7 bases not matched to a gene; V was cut back by 1 base and J by 0 bases. Per germline, CDR1 LGHDT and CDR2 YNNKEL (reference sequence). The genes are TRBV3-1 and TRBJ2-3, with 7 bases aligning to TRBD2. This sequence originates from a female patient aged 2-9 years who had a stem cell transplant for aplastic anemia, so the T cells may come from the graft donor. Source: PBMCs, mostly from graft donor cells, taken 180 days after TCRalphabeta/CD19-depleted stem cell transplant. CDR3 DNA sequence: TGTGCCAGCAGCCAAGTTACGCTACTAGCGAGCACAGATACGCAGTATTTT. Translating gives CASSQVTLLASTDTQYF.